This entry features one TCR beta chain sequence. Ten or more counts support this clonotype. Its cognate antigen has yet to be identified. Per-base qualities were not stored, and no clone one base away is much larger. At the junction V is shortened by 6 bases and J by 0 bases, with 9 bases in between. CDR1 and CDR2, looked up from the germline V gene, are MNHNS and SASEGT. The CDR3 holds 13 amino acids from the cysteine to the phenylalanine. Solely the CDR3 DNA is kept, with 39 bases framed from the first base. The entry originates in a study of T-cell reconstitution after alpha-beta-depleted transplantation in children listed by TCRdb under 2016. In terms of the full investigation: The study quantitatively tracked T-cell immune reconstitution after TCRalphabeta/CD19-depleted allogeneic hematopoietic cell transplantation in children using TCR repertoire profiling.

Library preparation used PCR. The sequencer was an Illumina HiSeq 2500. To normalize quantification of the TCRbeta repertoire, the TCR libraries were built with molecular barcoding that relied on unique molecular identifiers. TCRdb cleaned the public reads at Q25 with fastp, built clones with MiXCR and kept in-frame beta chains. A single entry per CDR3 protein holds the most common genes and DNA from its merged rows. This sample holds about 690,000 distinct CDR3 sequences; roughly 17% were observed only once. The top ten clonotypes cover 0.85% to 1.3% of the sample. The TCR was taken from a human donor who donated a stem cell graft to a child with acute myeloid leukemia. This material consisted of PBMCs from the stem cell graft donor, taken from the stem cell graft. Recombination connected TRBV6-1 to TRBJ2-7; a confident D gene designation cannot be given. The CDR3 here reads CASRRQASYEQYF. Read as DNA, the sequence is TGTGCCAGCAGAAGGCAGGCCTCCTACGAGCAGTACTTC.